The 24 T cell receptor beta chains below all came from one sample that was sequenced in a study of blood T cell repertoires in COVID-19. Some clones are missing from TCRdb's copy, which holds only in-frame ones; the method was immunoSEQ multiplex PCR. Of about 360,000 clones listed, about 88% are singletons. The specimen was peripheral blood. The receptors originated from a woman aged 60-70 years with COVID-19, enrolled during active disease.

The chain recombines TRBV5-1 with TRBJ2-5, with D maybe TRBD2 (5 bases). The germline V and J ends were trimmed by 1 base and 0 bases, with 7 bases remaining between them. This CDR3 is 14 amino acids long. CDR1 is SGHRS and CDR2 is YFSETQ in the germline V gene. CDR3 sequence: CASSLSGDQETQYF. CDR3 coding DNA: TGCGCCAGCAGCTTGTCCGGGGACCAAGAGACCCAGTACTTC.

V usage is TRBV29-1 and J usage is TRBJ1-5, with a possible D match to TRBD1 (5 bases). V was clipped by 4 bases and J by 5 bases, with 15 bases between them. The length of the CDR3 is 14 residues. Germline V CDR1 and CDR2: SQVTM, ANQGSEA. The CDR3 sequence: CSVGGREVDQPQHF. DNA of the CDR3: TGCAGCGTTGGAGGCAGGGAGGTCGATCAGCCCCAGCATTTT.

This chain connects TRBV5-4 to TRBJ2-1; no firm D call. This CDR3 is built from 16 residues. V gave up 1 base and J gave up 5 bases, with 16 bases separating them. CDR1 SGHNT and CDR2 YYREEE come from the germline V gene (reference sequence). DNA for the CDR3: TGTGCCAGCAGCTTGCGGGTCAGTGCGACGAACAATGAGCAGTTCTTC. This encodes CASSLRVSATNNEQFF.

This clone was observed a single time. The rearrangement uses TRBV10-3 and TRBJ2-1, with 13 nucleotides matching TRBD2. Germline CDR1 and CDR2: ENHRY and SYGVKD. The CDR3 consists of 14 residues. V was pared by 6 bases and J by 4 bases, with 0 bases of the junction left unmatched. This CDR3 is CAIRGLAGYNEQFF. CDR3 DNA: TGTGCCATCAGGGGACTAGCGGGGTACAATGAGCAGTTCTTC.

V gene TRBV30 combines with J gene TRBJ1-4, with unresolved D. The CDR3 length is 14 residues. Trimming cost V 2 bases and J 3 bases, with 10 bases left between them. The germline gives CDR1 GTSNPN, CDR2 SVGIG (reference sequence). The CDR3 sequence is CAWSLTGSNEKLFF. The DNA for the CDR3 is TGTGCCTGGAGTCTAACCGGTTCTAATGAAAAACTGTTTTTT. The full variable domain, completed using reference TRBV30 and TRBJ1-4, is SQTIHQWPATLVQPVGSPLSLECTVEGTSNPNLYWYRQAAGRGLQLLFYSVGIGQISSEVPQNLSASRPQDRQFILSSKKLLLSDSGFYLCAWSLTGSNEKLFFGSGTQLSVL.

The chain uses TRBV19 and TRBJ2-7, with TRBD2 matching 7 bases. CDR1 LNHDA and CDR2 SQIVND come from the germline V gene (reference sequence). The CDR3 length is 17 residues. The J segment lost 3 bases and the V segment lost 1 base, leaving 12 bases of the junction unmatched. In DNA, the CDR3 is TGTGCCAGTAGTATAGTCGGGGGGAAGCGAAACGGCTACGAGCAGTACTTC. It yields the protein CASSIVGGKRNGYEQYF. Full variable domain (remainder filled in from reference TRBV19 and TRBJ2-7): DGGITQSPKYLFRKEGQNVTLSCEQNLNHDAMYWYRQDPGQGLRLIYYSQIVNDFQKGDIAEGYSVSREKKESFPLTVTSAQKNPTAFYLCASSIVGGKRNGYEQYFGPGTRLTVT.

This clone was found once. The J gene is TRBJ1-1, the V gene TRBV6-4; TRBD1 matches at 8 bases. Per germline, CDR1 MRHNA and CDR2 SNTAGT. Losses at the gene ends were 8 bases for V and 4 bases for J; bases not matched to a gene: 3. The CDR3 length is 12 residues. The CDR3 is CASCTGGTEAFF. The DNA of the CDR3 is TGTGCCAGCTGCACAGGGGGCACTGAAGCTTTCTTT.

The chain joins TRBV25-1 to TRBJ1-3, with D possibly TRBD1 on 5 matching bases. CDR3 length equals 15 residues. Germline V gene data show CDR1 as MGHDK and CDR2 as SYGVNS. V lost 0 bases to trimming and J lost 3 bases, with 9 bases between them. CDR3 amino acids: CASSEYRGGGNTIYF. The CDR3 nucleotides read TGTGCCAGCAGTGAATACCGGGGGGGTGGAAACACCATATATTTT.

This sequence joins TRBV6-2 or TRBV6-3 and TRBJ1-6; D unclear. The V and J ends lost 0 bases and 5 bases respectively, with 11 bases between them. Germline V lookup: CDR1 MNHEY, CDR2 SVGEGT. The length of the CDR3 is 16 residues. The CDR3 region has the DNA TGTGCCAGCAGTTACTCGATGGCAAGAAATAATTCACCCCTCCACTTT. It specifies CASSYSMARNNSPLHF.

The gene calls are TRBV4-2 and TRBJ2-3; 10 bases line up with TRBD2. The germline gives CDR1 LGHNA, CDR2 YNFKEQ. This CDR3 region has 17 residues. Trimming took 4 bases from V and 0 from J; bases not matched to a gene: 7. DNA for the CDR3: TGTGCCAGCAGCCGGACTAGCGGTGACGATAGCACAGATACGCAGTATTTT. This translates into CASSRTSGDDSTDTQYF.

Remarks on this clone: A read error may produce the germline difference seen at one junction end. The chain is built from TRBV20-1 and TRBJ2-1, with D perhaps TRBD1 (6 bases). Germline V lookup: CDR1 DFQATT, CDR2 SNEGSKA (reference sequence). This CDR3 spans 10 amino acids. This CDR3 reads CSPGARGRIF. CDR3 DNA sequence: TGCAGCCCAGGGGCGCGAGGAAGAATCTTC.

The chain carries TRBV19 and TRBJ2-3, with D perhaps TRBD1 (6 bases). Deletions cut 5 bases from V and 8 bases from J, with 14 bases between. The germline gives CDR1 LNHDA, CDR2 SQIVND (reference sequence). The CDR3 loop spans 13 amino acids. CDR3: CASSSQGRTTQYF. The CDR3 DNA sequence: TGTGCCAGTAGTTCCCAGGGGCGGACTACGCAGTATTTT.

The CDR3 spells CASSIGTGGTYGYTF. The DNA for the CDR3 is TGTGCCAGCAGCATTGGGACAGGGGGGACCTATGGCTACACCTTC. The chain joins TRBV5-8 to TRBJ1-2, with 11 positions matching TRBD1. CDR3 size: 15 residues. Trimming cost V 4 bases and J 4 bases; bases outside gene matches: 6. Germline values: CDR1 SGHTS, CDR2 YDEGEE.

This chain joins TRBV6-5 and TRBJ2-2; 9 bases match TRBD1. The germline V gene has CDR1 MNHEY and CDR2 SVGAGI. The trim removed 4 bases at V and 4 bases at J, leaving 7 bases unmatched. CDR3 length: 16 residues. The CDR3 sequence is CASSWYRGRGTGELFF. DNA of the CDR3: TGTGCCAGCAGTTGGTACAGGGGGCGCGGCACCGGGGAGCTGTTTTTT.

The gene calls are TRBV6-6 and TRBJ1-2; D is uncertain. Looked up from germline, CDR1 is MNHNY and CDR2 is SVGAGI (reference sequence). This CDR3 is built from 14 residues. V lost 0 bases and J 5 bases, leaving 10 bases between the germline ends. Here the CDR3 DNA reads TGTGCCAGCAGTTACTCTGCAGGAAGATATGGCTACACCTTC. Translated, it gives CASSYSAGRYGYTF.

The rearrangement links TRBV11-3 to TRBJ2-7, with a weak D call TRBD2 (6 bases). CDR3 length: 14 amino acids. From germline, CDR1 is SGHNT and CDR2 YENEEA. V was clipped by 5 bases and J by 3 bases, with 14 bases between them. The CDR3 region is CASSPWEDFYEQYF. The CDR3 DNA reads as TGTGCCAGCAGCCCTTGGGAGGACTTCTACGAGCAGTACTTC.

About this clone itself: This CDR3 is also generated by other DNA sequences in the sample. The chain employs TRBV7-3 and TRBJ1-1, with D tentatively TRBD1 (6 bases). Germline values: CDR1 SGHTA, CDR2 FQGTGA. V was shortened by 4 bases and J by 1 base, with 7 bases between the two germline ends. There are 13 residues in the CDR3. The CDR3 protein is CASSSDRNTEAFF. DNA of the CDR3: TGTGCCAGCAGCTCGGACAGGAACACTGAAGCTTTCTTT.

V usage is TRBV9 and J usage is TRBJ2-3; tentatively, D is TRBD2 (6 bases). V lost 2 bases and J 6 bases, leaving 13 bases between the germline ends. From germline, CDR1 is SGDLS and CDR2 YYNGEE. The CDR3 length is 14 residues. CDR3 DNA: TGTGCCAGCAGCGTCGAGGGAGGCGGGGATACGCAGTATTTT. Translated, it gives CASSVEGGGDTQYF.

The chain combines TRBV27 with TRBJ2-1; possible D gene TRBD1, 5 bases. The ends were cut back, 3 bases at V and 4 bases at J, with 7 bases in the middle. There are 13 residues in the CDR3. Germline loops: CDR1 MNHEY, CDR2 SMNVEV (reference sequence). The CDR3 reads CASSFAGYNEQFF. As DNA, the CDR3 is TGTGCCAGCAGTTTCGCAGGGTACAATGAGCAGTTCTTC.

Regarding this clone: One end of the junction varies from germline; a read error may be responsible. V and J are TRBV28 and TRBJ2-7; 7 nucleotides line up with TRBD1. Germline V gene data show CDR1 as MDHEN and CDR2 as SYDVKM. This CDR3 comprises 13 residues. The CDR3 loop is CASTLPGGYEQYF. The CDR3 nucleotides read TGTGCCAGCACTTTACCAGGGGGCTACGAGCAGTACTTC.

This clone was seen more than once but under ten times. V is TRBV19 and J is TRBJ1-2; TRBD1 aligns across 9 bases. Germline V gene lookup returns CDR1 LNHDA and CDR2 SQIVND (reference sequence). The CDR3 length is 15 residues. J was trimmed by 4 bases and V by 8 bases; bases with no gene match: 11. The CDR3 sequence is CASGGQGVSSYGYTF. The CDR3 DNA follows: TGTGCCAGTGGGGGACAGGGAGTATCAAGCTATGGCTACACCTTC. Supplemented by reference TRBV19 and TRBJ1-2, the full variable domain reads DGGITQSPKYLFRKEGQNVTLSCEQNLNHDAMYWYRQDPGQGLRLIYYSQIVNDFQKGDIAEGYSVSREKKESFPLTVTSAQKNPTAFYLCASGGQGVSSYGYTFGSGTRLTVV.

This clone was counted a single time. DNA of the CDR3: TGCGCCAGCAGCCCAAGACTAGCGGGAGGCTACGAGCAGTACTTC. It encodes CASSPRLAGGYEQYF. V is TRBV4-1 and J is TRBJ2-7; 13 bases agree with TRBD2. Germline V lookup: CDR1 MGHRA, CDR2 YSYEKL. The CDR3 runs 15 residues. V lost 4 bases, J lost 3 bases, and 3 bases stayed unmatched.

This chain joins TRBV2 and TRBJ2-1; D may be TRBD2 (5 bases). V was cut by 1 base and J by 8 bases, with 6 bases left in between. The germline CDR1 and CDR2 sequences are SNHLY and FYNNEI. The CDR3 covers 12 residues. This CDR3 reads CASSEVRDEQFF. The CDR3 DNA follows: TGTGCCAGCAGTGAAGTGAGGGATGAGCAGTTCTTC.

DNA for the CDR3: TGCGCCAGCAGCCAAGATCCCCAGAGGGGCTACACCTTC. This codes for CASSQDPQRGYTF. V is TRBV4-1 and J is TRBJ1-2; D is undetermined. The germline V and J ends were trimmed by 0 bases and 8 bases, with 10 bases remaining between them. The CDR3 runs to 13 residues. Germline assignment: CDR1 MGHRA and CDR2 YSYEKL.